These 8 T cell receptor beta chains were sequenced from one sample in a study of shared clonotypes between healthy human individuals. The assay was immunoSEQ multiplex PCR, and TCRdb's table has in-frame clones only and misses some. The table records a few million clones, around nine tenths of them present only once. Sample: naive CD4+ T cells sorted from blood. Subset meaning: CD45RA+ positively selected. These receptors all stem from a man aged 18 to 29 in good health.

Comment on this clone: This sample includes further DNA sequences coding for the same CDR3. This rearrangement joins TRBV6-5 to TRBJ1-5, with D unresolved. There are 13 residues in the CDR3. The V end lost 0 bases, the J end lost 6 bases, and 6 bases lay between the germline ends. Per the germline V gene, CDR1 is MNHEY and CDR2 is SVGAGI. The CDR3 DNA sequence: TGTGCCAGCAGTTACTCACGGGGTCAGCCCCAGCATTTT. Its translation is CASSYSRGQPQHF.

The chain uses TRBV7-2 and TRBJ1-1; D call uncertain. V was cut by 5 bases and J by 1 base, with 8 bases left in between. CDR3 length equals 13 residues. Per the germline V gene, CDR1 is SGHTA and CDR2 is FQGNSA. The CDR3 loop reads CASSEDRNTEAFF. DNA of the CDR3: TGTGCCAGCAGCGAAGACCGGAACACTGAAGCTTTCTTT. Together with reference TRBV7-2 and TRBJ1-1, the CDR3 gives the full variable domain: GAGVSQSPSNKVTEKGKDVELRCDPISGHTALYWYRQSLGQGLEFLIYFQGNSAPDKSGLPSDRFSAERTGGSVSTLTIQRTQQEDSAVYLCASSEDRNTEAFFGQGTRLTVV.

This chain joins TRBV25-1 and TRBJ2-3, with a tentative D call TRBD1 (7 bases). V dropped 6 bases and J dropped 6 bases, with 13 bases sitting between them. The CDR3 runs 13 residues. The germline CDR1 and CDR2 sequences are MGHDK and SYGVNS. CDR3 sequence: CASSKGAGDTQYF. The CDR3 coding sequence is TGTGCCAGCAGCAAGGGGGCGGGGGATACGCAGTATTTT.

Turning to this clone: The identical CDR3 is also encoded by other nucleotide sequences in the sample. The rearrangement uses TRBV18 and TRBJ2-1; the D call may be TRBD1 or TRBD2 (5 bases each). Germline CDR1 KGHSH, CDR2 LQKENI. The CDR3 is 15 amino acids. V lost 0 bases, J lost 4 bases, and 10 bases lay in between. The CDR3 DNA reads as TGTGCCAGCTCACCACCCGGGACGCCTTACAATGAGCAGTTCTTC. The encoded protein is CASSPPGTPYNEQFF. The full variable domain, rest sourced from reference TRBV18 and TRBJ2-1, is NAGVMQNPRHLVRRRGQEARLRCSPMKGHSHVYWYRQLPEEGLKFMVYLQKENIIDESGMPKERFSAEFPKEGPSILRIQQVVRGDSAAYFCASSPPGTPYNEQFFGPGTRLTVL.

This chain joins TRBV12-5 and TRBJ1-6; D is uncertain. Trimming shortened V by 7 bases and J by 7 bases, and 17 bases separated the two germline ends. Germline V gene sequence: CDR1 LGHNT, CDR2 FRNRAP. This CDR3 comprises 15 residues. The CDR3 DNA is TGTGCTAGTGTTGAGGGATGGGGTGGAAATTCACCCCTCCACTTT. Translated: CASVEGWGGNSPLHF.

The chain combines TRBV30 with TRBJ2-7; 8 bases align to TRBD2. The CDR3 has 14 amino acids. The V gene's germline CDR1 is GTSNPN and CDR2 SVGIG (reference sequence). V shed 4 bases and J 2 bases; nucleotides not matched to a gene: 7. The chain's CDR3 is CAWNRGGVPYEQYF. CDR3 sequence (DNA): TGTGCCTGGAACCGGGGGGGGGTGCCCTACGAGCAGTACTTC. The entire variable domain, with the rest obtained from reference TRBV30 and TRBJ2-7, is as follows: SQTIHQWPATLVQPVGSPLSLECTVEGTSNPNLYWYRQAAGRGLQLLFYSVGIGQISSEVPQNLSASRPQDRQFILSSKKLLLSDSGFYLCAWNRGGVPYEQYFGPGTRLTVT.

V gene TRBV27 combines with J gene TRBJ1-1; no clear D gene. Per germline, CDR1 MNHEY and CDR2 SMNVEV (reference sequence). V lost 5 bases and J 6 bases, leaving 10 bases between the germline ends. The CDR3 is 12 amino acids. CDR3 nucleotides: TGTGCCAGCAGTACAGTCGGGTCTGAAGCTTTCTTT. The encoded protein is CASSTVGSEAFF.

The rearrangement uses TRBV2 and TRBJ2-7, with D perhaps being TRBD1 or TRBD2 (6 bases each). The germline V gene has CDR1 SNHLY and CDR2 FYNNEI. The CDR3 totals 15 residues. The V end was cut by 9 bases, the J end by 3 bases, with 21 bases between. The CDR3 reads CASALRRDIYYEQYF. The CDR3 nucleotides are TGTGCCAGTGCCCTGAGGCGGGACATCTACTACGAGCAGTACTTC.